The 21 T cell receptor beta chains given below trace back to one sample, sequenced in a study of blood T cells in healthy people across ages. Through a sample-barcoded 5' primer and a J-beta primer mix, a second PCR was run for roughly 7 to 11 cycles. TCRdb reanalysed the 5' RACE reads using MiXCR and keeps one entry per CDR3 protein. This table has over 1,500,000 distinct CDR3 sequences, 30% to 40% appearing once. The sample comprised blood. The receptors come from a human donor in good health.

The chain couples TRBV29-1 to TRBJ2-7; no firm D call. V lost 3 bases, J lost 7 bases, and 16 bases lay in between. CDR1 and CDR2 from the germline V gene are SQVTM and ANQGSEA. The CDR3 totals 13 residues. The CDR3 region has the DNA TGCAGCGTTGACTTTGGTGATCTACATGAGCAGTACTTC. It yields the protein CSVDFGDLHEQYF.

The chain joins TRBV6-5 to TRBJ2-5, with D possibly matching TRBD2 (5 bases). Germline V gene data show CDR1 as MNHEY and CDR2 as SVGAGI. Deletions cut 5 bases from V and 2 bases from J, with 12 bases between. This CDR3 comprises 14 residues. As DNA, the CDR3 is TGTGCCAGCAGTCAACCCGGGAAACAAGAGACCCAGTACTTC. Translated, it gives CASSQPGKQETQYF.

The V gene is TRBV7-2, the J gene TRBJ2-7, with D perhaps TRBD1 (6 bases). V shed 6 bases and J shed 1 base, with 19 bases lying between them. The germline CDR1 and CDR2 sequences are SGHTA and FQGNSA. CDR3 length: 16 residues. The DNA for the CDR3 is TGTGCCAGCAGTTTACGAGGACAGACAGAATCCTACGAGCAGTACTTC. Translated: CASSLRGQTESYEQYF.

The chain combines TRBV7-9 with TRBJ2-7; 7 bases map to TRBD1. The CDR3 is made up of 16 amino acids. Germline values: CDR1 SEHNR, CDR2 FQNEAQ (reference sequence). The V and J ends lost 4 bases and 0 bases, in that order; junction bases with no gene match: 9. The CDR3 DNA is TGTGCCAGCAGCTCAGCCCCCGGACAGGCCTCCTACGAGCAGTACTTC. Residues: CASSSAPGQASYEQYF.

There are a few counts of this clonotype. V gene TRBV20-1 combines with J gene TRBJ2-7; a weak D match, TRBD1 (6 bases). Germline-derived CDR1 and CDR2 are DFQATT and SNEGSKA (reference sequence). Trimming pared 0 bases from V and 1 base from J, leaving 25 bases between. CDR3 length: 19 amino acids. The CDR3 loop reads CSARDLEGKGTRFSYEQYF. In DNA, the CDR3 is TGCAGTGCTAGAGATCTCGAGGGCAAAGGGACACGATTTTCCTACGAGCAGTACTTC.

This clonotype was detected only a few times. The chain uses TRBV6-6 and TRBJ2-4; perhaps D is TRBD1 or TRBD2 (5 bases each). This CDR3 is built from 14 residues. Looked up from germline, CDR1 is MNHNY and CDR2 is SVGAGI (reference sequence). V gave up 2 bases and J gave up 4 bases, with 9 bases separating them. The CDR3 DNA sequence: TGTGCCAGCAGTTACGGGGGATGGAAAAACATTCAGTACTTC. Amino acid sequence: CASSYGGWKNIQYF.

This clonotype was detected a few times. This chain links TRBV7-2 with TRBJ2-1, with 8 bases matching TRBD1. The CDR3 runs 16 residues. Germline V gives CDR1 SGHTA, CDR2 FQGNSA. The V gene end was trimmed by 4 bases and the J gene end by 4 bases; junction bases not matched to a gene: 9. The chain's CDR3 is CASSSSPGTGYNEQFF. In DNA form, the CDR3 reads TGTGCCAGCAGCTCCTCTCCCGGGACAGGTTACAATGAGCAGTTCTTC.

This clonotype was observed a handful of times. The rearrangement links TRBV7-2 to TRBJ2-7, with D tentatively TRBD1 or TRBD2 (5 bases each). The CDR3 has 13 amino acids. Germline V CDR1 and CDR2: SGHTA, FQGNSA. Trimming cost V 4 bases and J 4 bases, with 11 bases left between them. The CDR3 region has the DNA TGTGCCAGCAGCTCGGGACGGTTATACGAGCAGTACTTC. This gives the protein CASSSGRLYEQYF.

The chain couples TRBV29-1 to TRBJ2-7, with D perhaps matching TRBD2 (6 bases). Germline loops: CDR1 SQVTM, CDR2 ANQGSEA. This CDR3 is 12 amino acids long. V was shortened by 7 bases and J by 2 bases, with 12 bases between the two germline ends. The chain's CDR3 is CSALGGTYEQYF. The DNA of the CDR3 is TGCAGCGCCCTCGGGGGAACCTACGAGCAGTACTTC.

This clonotype was detected a few times. The gene calls are TRBV3-1 and TRBJ1-6; maybe TRBD1 (6 bases). The CDR3 is 13 residues long. V was shortened by 8 bases and J by 8 bases, with 13 bases between the two germline ends. Germline lookup yields CDR1 LGHDT and CDR2 YNNKEL (reference sequence). For the CDR3, the DNA is TGTGCCAGCGCCAGGGGCAAGGATTCACCCCTCCACTTT. This encodes CASARGKDSPLHF.

The chain recombines TRBV4-2 with TRBJ2-1; the D is unclear. The germline V gene encodes CDR1 LGHNA and CDR2 YNFKEQ. V was cut by 0 bases and J by 8 bases, with 5 bases left in between. The CDR3 has 12 amino acids. The CDR3 region is CASSQDRYEQFF. DNA of the CDR3: TGTGCCAGCAGCCAAGATAGGTATGAGCAGTTCTTC.

Only a few counts were recorded for this clonotype. This chain links TRBV7-3 with TRBJ2-5; a possible D gene is TRBD1 (6 bases). V was cut by 5 bases and J by 6 bases, with 13 bases left in between. The length of the CDR3 is 13 residues. Germline V CDR1 and CDR2: SGHTA, FQGTGA. The DNA for the CDR3 is TGTGCCAGCAGCCGACAGGTCAGGAAGACCCAGTACTTC. Amino acid sequence: CASSRQVRKTQYF.

This clonotype was recorded a few times. This chain joins TRBV7-3 and TRBJ1-3; 9 bases align to TRBD1. From germline, CDR1 is SGHTA and CDR2 FQGTGA. The CDR3 extends over 16 amino acids. V dropped 5 bases and J dropped 4; count of bases not matched to a gene: 9. This CDR3 reads CASSQSGQGPGNTIYF. The CDR3 DNA is TGTGCCAGCAGCCAATCGGGACAGGGCCCCGGAAACACCATATATTTT.

This clonotype turned up a few times. The chain links TRBV9 to TRBJ2-1; TRBD1 matches at 10 bases. Germline trimming cut 4 bases from V and 10 bases from J; bases unmatched to any gene: 11. Germline V gene sequence: CDR1 SGDLS, CDR2 YYNGEE. The CDR3 has 15 amino acids. The CDR3 DNA reads as TGTGCCAGCAGCACGACAGGGGGCGCAGGATACGAGCAGTTCTTC. It is translated as CASSTTGGAGYEQFF.

The chain recombines TRBV6-2 or TRBV6-3 with TRBJ1-1; TRBD1 aligns across 9 bases. This CDR3 is built from 15 residues. V lost 4 bases and J lost 3; bases outside the gene matches: 6. The germline CDR1 and CDR2 sequences are MNHEY and SVGEGT. The CDR3 sequence is CASSWTGAGDTEAFF. CDR3 coding DNA: TGTGCCAGCAGTTGGACAGGGGCGGGGGACACTGAAGCTTTCTTT.

The table lists this clonotype with many counts. The chain employs TRBV4-3 and TRBJ2-5; D possibly corresponds to TRBD2 (6 bases). The CDR3 totals 14 residues. Germline CDR1 and CDR2: LGHNA and YSLEER. The V end lost 1 base, the J end lost 3 bases, and 9 bases lay between the germline ends. This chain's CDR3 is CASSQGTGEETQYF. The CDR3, as DNA: TGCGCCAGCAGCCAAGGAACGGGGGAAGAGACCCAGTACTTC.

This chain links TRBV20-1 with TRBJ1-2; the match to TRBD1 covers 10 bases. The CDR3 covers 14 residues. V gave up 1 base and J gave up 8 bases; unmatched junction bases: 7. Germline loops: CDR1 DFQATT, CDR2 SNEGSKA (reference sequence). The CDR3 protein is CSARARDRGWGYTF. The CDR3 DNA is TGCAGTGCTAGAGCTCGGGACAGGGGCTGGGGCTACACCTTC.

Only a few counts were recorded for this clonotype. This sequence joins TRBV27 and TRBJ2-7; 10 bases line up with TRBD2. With 7 bases clipped from V and 2 bases from J, the junction kept 5 bases outside the gene matches. Germline loops: CDR1 MNHEY, CDR2 SMNVEV (reference sequence). This CDR3 spans 14 amino acids. CDR3 in DNA: TGTGCCAGCAAATTAGCGGGGGGCCCCTACGAGCAGTACTTC. The encoded protein is CASKLAGGPYEQYF.

The chain employs TRBV4-3 and TRBJ2-7, with D perhaps being TRBD1 or TRBD2 (5 bases each). The CDR3 sequence is 16 residues long. Trimming removed 3 bases from V and 1 base from J, with 16 bases in between. Germline CDR1 is LGHNA and CDR2 is YSLEER. The CDR3 loop reads CASSQQRWGKSYEQYF. CDR3 bases: TGCGCCAGCAGCCAGCAAAGGTGGGGGAAGTCCTACGAGCAGTACTTC.

The CDR3 bases are TGTGCCATCAGTGAGGGTGCGAGCAATCAGCCCCAGCATTTT. It codes for CAISEGASNQPQHF. V usage is TRBV10-3 and J usage is TRBJ1-5; D remains unclear. The germline V gene encodes CDR1 ENHRY and CDR2 SYGVKD. Deletions cut 2 bases from V and 1 base from J, with 6 bases between. This CDR3 is 14 amino acids long.

This clonotype was observed a handful of times. The genes are TRBV7-8 and TRBJ2-6; D is unclear. Germline V gene lookup returns CDR1 SGHVS and CDR2 FQNEAQ. The V end lost 5 bases, the J end lost 13 bases, and 15 bases lay between the germline ends. This CDR3 has 13 amino acids. CDR3 nucleotides: TGTGCCAGCAGCATCCCGACAACCCCAGTCCTGACTTTC. This codes for CASSIPTTPVLTF.